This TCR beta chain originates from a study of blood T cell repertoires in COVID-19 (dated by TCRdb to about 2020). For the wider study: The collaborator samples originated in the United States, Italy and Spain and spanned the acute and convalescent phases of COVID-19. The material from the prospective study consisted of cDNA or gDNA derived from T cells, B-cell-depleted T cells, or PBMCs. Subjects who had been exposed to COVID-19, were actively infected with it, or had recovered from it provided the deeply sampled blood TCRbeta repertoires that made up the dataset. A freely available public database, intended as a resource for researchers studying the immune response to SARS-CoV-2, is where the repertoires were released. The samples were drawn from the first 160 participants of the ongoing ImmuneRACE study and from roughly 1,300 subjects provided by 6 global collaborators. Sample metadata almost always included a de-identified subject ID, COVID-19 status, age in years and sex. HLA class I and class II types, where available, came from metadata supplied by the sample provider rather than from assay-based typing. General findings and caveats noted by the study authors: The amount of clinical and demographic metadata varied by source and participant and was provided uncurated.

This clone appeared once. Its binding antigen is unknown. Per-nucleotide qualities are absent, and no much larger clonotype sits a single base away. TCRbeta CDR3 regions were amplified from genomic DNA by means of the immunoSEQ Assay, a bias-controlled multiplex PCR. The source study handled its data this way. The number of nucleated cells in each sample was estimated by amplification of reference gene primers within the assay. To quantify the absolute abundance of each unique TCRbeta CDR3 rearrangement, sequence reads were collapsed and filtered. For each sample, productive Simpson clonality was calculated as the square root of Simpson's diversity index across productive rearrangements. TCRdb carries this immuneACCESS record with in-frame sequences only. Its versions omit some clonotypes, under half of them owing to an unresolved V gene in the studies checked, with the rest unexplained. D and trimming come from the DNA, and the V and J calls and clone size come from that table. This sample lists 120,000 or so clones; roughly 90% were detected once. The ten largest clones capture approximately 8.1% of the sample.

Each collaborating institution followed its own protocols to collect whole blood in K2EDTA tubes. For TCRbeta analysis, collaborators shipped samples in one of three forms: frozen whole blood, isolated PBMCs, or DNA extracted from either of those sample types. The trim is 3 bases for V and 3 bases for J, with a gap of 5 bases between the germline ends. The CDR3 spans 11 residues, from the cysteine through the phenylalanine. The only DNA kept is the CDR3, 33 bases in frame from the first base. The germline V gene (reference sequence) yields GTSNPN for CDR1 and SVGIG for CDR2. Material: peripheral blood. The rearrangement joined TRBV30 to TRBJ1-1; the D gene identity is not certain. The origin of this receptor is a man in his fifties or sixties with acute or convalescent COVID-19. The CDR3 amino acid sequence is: CAWRLYTEAFF. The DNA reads TGTGCCTGGAGACTGTACACTGAAGCTTTCTTT.